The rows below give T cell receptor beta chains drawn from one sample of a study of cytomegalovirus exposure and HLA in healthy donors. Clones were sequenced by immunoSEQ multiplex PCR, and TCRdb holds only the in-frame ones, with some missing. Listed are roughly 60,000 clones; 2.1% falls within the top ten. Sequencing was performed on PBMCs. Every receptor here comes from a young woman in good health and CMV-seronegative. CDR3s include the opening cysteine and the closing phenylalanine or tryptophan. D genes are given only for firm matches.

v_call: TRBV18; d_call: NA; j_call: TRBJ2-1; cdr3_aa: CASSPQGGGYYNEQFF; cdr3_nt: TGTGCCAGCTCACCACAAGGGGGGGGATATTACAATGAGCAGTTCTTC
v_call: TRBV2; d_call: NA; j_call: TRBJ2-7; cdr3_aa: CASSEGLPGLGEQYF; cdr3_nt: TGTGCCAGCAGTGAAGGTCTACCAGGACTTGGCGAGCAGTACTTC
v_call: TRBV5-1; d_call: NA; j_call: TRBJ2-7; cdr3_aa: CASRSGLRPSMDEQYF; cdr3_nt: TGCGCCAGCAGGTCCGGACTCCGCCCGTCGATGGACGAGCAGTACTTC
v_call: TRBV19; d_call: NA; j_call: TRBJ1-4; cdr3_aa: CASGGRAPNEKLFF; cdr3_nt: TGTGCCAGTGGAGGGAGGGCCCCTAATGAAAAACTGTTTTTT
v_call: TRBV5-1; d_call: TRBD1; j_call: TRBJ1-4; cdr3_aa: CASSRQGRDEKLFF; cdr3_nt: TGCGCCAGCAGCAGACAGGGACGAGATGAAAAACTGTTTTTT
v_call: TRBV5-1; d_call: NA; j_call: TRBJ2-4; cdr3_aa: CASSLGGNIQYF; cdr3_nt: TGCGCCAGCAGCTTGGGCGGAAACATTCAGTACTTC
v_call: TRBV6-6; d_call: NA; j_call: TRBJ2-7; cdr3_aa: CASSPAAYEQYF; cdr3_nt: TGTGCCAGCAGCCCCGCGGCCTACGAGCAGTACTTC
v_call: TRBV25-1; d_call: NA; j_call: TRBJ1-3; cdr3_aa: CASSESRGSSGNTIYF; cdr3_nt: TGTGCCAGCAGTGAGAGTAGAGGGAGCTCTGGAAACACCATATATTTT
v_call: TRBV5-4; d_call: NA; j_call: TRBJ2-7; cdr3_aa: CASSLGFQAPGEQYF; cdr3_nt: TGTGCCAGCAGCTTGGGATTTCAGGCCCCTGGGGAGCAGTACTTC
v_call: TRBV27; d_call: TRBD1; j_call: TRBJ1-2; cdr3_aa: CASSLFGGGGGYTF; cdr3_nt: TGTGCCAGCAGTTTATTCGGAGGGGGCGGCGGCTACACCTTC
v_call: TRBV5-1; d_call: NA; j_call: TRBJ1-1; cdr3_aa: CASSSVWGDHTEAFF; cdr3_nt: TGCGCCAGCAGCTCCGTCTGGGGGGACCACACTGAAGCTTTCTTT
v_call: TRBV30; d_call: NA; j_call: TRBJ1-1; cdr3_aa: CAWSESMNTEAFF; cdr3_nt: TGTGCCTGGAGTGAAAGCATGAACACTGAAGCTTTCTTT
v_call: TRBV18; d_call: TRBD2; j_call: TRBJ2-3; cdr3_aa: CASSQQAGTTDTQYF; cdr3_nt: TGTGCCAGCTCACAGCAAGCGGGGACCACAGATACGCAGTATTTT
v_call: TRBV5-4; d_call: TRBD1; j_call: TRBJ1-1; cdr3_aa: CASRTGTVGTEAFF; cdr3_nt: TGTGCCAGCAGGACCGGGACAGTCGGCACTGAAGCTTTCTTT
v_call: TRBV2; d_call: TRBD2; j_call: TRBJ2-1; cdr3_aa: CASSAGTSGGLSYNEQFF; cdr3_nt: TGTGCCAGCAGCGCCGGGACTAGCGGGGGCCTATCCTACAATGAGCAGTTCTTC
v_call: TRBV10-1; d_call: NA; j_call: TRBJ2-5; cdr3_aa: CASSDGPAETQYF; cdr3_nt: TGCGCCAGCAGTGACGGTCCCGCAGAGACCCAGTACTTC
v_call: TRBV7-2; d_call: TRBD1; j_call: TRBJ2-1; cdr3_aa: CASRGNRGTYNEQFF; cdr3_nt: TGTGCCAGCAGGGGGAACAGGGGGACATACAATGAGCAGTTCTTC
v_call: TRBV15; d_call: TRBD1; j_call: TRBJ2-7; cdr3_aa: CAASVGRGLREQYF; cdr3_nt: TGTGCCGCCAGCGTCGGCAGGGGGCTTCGCGAGCAGTACTTC
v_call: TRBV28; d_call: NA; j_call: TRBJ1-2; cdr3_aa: CASSLLPGEAYGYTF; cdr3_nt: TGTGCCAGCAGTTTACTCCCAGGGGAAGCCTATGGCTACACCTTC
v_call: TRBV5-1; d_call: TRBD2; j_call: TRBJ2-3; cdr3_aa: CASSLGAGGPTDTQYF; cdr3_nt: TGCGCCAGCAGCTTGGGAGCGGGGGGGCCCACAGATACGCAGTATTTT
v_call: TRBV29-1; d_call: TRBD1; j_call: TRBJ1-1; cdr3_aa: CSANRNRGPNTEAFF; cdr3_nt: TGCAGCGCGAATCGAAACAGGGGACCGAACACTGAAGCTTTCTTT
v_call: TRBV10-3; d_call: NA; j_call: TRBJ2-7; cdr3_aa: CAISESDSSYEQYF; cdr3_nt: TGTGCCATCAGTGAGTCGGACAGCTCCTACGAGCAGTACTTC
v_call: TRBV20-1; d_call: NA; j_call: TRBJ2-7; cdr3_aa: CSAPRTAEQYF; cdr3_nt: TGCAGTGCGCCCCGGACAGCCGAGCAGTACTTC
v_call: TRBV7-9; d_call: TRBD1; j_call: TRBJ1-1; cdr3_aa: CASSSQGGNTEAFF; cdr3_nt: TGTGCCAGCAGCTCTCAGGGGGGGAACACTGAAGCTTTCTTT
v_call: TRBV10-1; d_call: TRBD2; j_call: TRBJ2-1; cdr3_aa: CASSLAGQSYNEQFF; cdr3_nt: TGCGCCAGCAGCCTAGCGGGACAAAGCTACAATGAGCAGTTCTTC
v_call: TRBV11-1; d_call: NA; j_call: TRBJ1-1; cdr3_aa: CASSLFRGAEAFF; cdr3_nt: TGTGCCAGCAGCTTATTCAGGGGCGCTGAAGCTTTCTTT
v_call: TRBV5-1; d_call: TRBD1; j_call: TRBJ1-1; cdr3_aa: CASSPRGVTEAFF; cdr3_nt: TGCGCCAGCAGCCCCAGGGGGGTGACTGAAGCTTTCTTT
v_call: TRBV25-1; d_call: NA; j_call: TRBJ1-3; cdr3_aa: CASSEWAGFSGNTIYF; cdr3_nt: TGTGCCAGCAGTGAATGGGCGGGATTCTCTGGAAACACCATATATTTT
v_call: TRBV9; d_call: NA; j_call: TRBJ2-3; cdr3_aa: CASSVDSTSTDTQYF; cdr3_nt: TGTGCCAGCAGCGTGGACTCCACTTCCACAGATACGCAGTATTTT
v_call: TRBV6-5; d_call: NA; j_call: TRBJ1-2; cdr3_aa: CASTPQGSDYGYTF; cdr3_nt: TGTGCCAGCACCCCCCAGGGTTCAGACTATGGCTACACCTTC
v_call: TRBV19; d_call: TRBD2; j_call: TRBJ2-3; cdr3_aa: CASSVLAGVTDTQYF; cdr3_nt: TGTGCCAGTAGTGTATTAGCGGGAGTAACAGATACGCAGTATTTT
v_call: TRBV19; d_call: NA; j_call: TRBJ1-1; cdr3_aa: CASRQTGFTEAFF; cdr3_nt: TGTGCCAGTAGACAAACAGGGTTCACTGAAGCTTTCTTT
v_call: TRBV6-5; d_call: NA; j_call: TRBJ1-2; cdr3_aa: CVSTPQGSDYGYTF; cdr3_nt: TGTGTCAGCACCCCCCAGGGTTCAGACTATGGCTACACCTTC
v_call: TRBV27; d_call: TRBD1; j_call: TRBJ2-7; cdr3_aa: CASRRTGSSYEQYF; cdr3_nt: TGTGCCAGCCGACGGACAGGGAGCTCCTACGAGCAGTACTTC